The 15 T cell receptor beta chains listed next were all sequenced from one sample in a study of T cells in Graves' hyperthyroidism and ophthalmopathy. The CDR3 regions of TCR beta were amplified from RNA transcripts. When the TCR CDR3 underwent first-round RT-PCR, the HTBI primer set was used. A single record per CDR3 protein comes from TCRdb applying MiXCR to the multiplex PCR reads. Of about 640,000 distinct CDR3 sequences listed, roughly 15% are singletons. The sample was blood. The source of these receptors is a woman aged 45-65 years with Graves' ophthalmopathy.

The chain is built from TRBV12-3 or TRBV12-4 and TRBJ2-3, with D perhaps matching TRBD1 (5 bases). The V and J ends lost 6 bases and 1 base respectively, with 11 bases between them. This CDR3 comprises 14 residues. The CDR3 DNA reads TGTGCCAGCAGGCAGGGTATCCGCACAGATACGCAGTATTTT. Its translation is CASRQGIRTDTQYF.

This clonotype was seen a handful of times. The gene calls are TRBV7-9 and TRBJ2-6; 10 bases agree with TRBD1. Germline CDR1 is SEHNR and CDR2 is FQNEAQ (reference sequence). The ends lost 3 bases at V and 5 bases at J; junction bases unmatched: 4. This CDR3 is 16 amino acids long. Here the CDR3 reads CASSFGDRGRANVLTF. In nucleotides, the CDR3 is TGTGCCAGCAGCTTCGGGGACAGGGGTAGGGCCAACGTCCTGACTTTC.

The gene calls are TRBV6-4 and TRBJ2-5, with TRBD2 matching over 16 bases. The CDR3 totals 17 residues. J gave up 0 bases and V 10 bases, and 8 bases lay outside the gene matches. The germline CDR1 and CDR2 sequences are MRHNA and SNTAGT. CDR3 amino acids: CATPGLAGGSYQETQYF. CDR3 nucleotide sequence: TGTGCCACCCCGGGACTAGCGGGAGGGTCCTACCAAGAGACCCAGTACTTC.

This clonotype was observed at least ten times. Written as DNA, the CDR3 is TGTGCCAGCAGCTTAAATATTAAAGGGGAGCTGTTTTTT. Translation gives CASSLNIKGELFF. The chain has TRBV7-2 and TRBJ2-2; D remains ambiguous. The CDR3 consists of 13 residues. CDR1 SGHTA and CDR2 FQGNSA come from the germline V gene. The germline V and J ends were trimmed by 2 bases and 8 bases, with 9 bases remaining between them.

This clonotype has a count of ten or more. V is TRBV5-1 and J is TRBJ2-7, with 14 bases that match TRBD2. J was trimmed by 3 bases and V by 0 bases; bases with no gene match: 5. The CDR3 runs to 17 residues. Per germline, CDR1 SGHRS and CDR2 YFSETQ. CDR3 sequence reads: CASSLGLAGGHYYEQYF. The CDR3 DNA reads TGCGCCAGCAGCTTGGGACTAGCGGGAGGGCATTACTACGAGCAGTACTTC.

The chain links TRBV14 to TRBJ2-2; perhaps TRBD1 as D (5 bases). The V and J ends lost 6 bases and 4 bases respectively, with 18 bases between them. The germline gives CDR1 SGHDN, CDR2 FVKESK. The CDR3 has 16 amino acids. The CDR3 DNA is TGTGCCAGCAGTAATACGGCAGGGTGGAGCACCGGGGAGCTGTTTTTT. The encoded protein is CASSNTAGWSTGELFF.

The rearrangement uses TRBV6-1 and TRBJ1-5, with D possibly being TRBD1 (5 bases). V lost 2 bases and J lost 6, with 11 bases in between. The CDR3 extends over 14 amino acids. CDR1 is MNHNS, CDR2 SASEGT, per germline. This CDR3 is CASSEQGGSQPQHF. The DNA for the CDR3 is TGTGCCAGCAGTGAACAGGGCGGGAGTCAGCCCCAGCATTTT.

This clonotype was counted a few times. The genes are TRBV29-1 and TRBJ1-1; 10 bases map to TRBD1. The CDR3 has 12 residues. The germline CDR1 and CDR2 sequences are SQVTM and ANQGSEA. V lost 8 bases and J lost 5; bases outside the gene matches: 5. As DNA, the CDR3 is TGCAGCACGGGACAGGGGAAAACTGAAGCTTTCTTT. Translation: CSTGQGKTEAFF.

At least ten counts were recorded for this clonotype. The CDR3 region is CSAAGTSGRAGNEQFF. CDR3 DNA: TGCAGTGCTGCCGGGACTAGCGGGAGGGCCGGTAATGAGCAGTTCTTC. The chain combines TRBV20-1 with TRBJ2-1, with 16 bases lining up with TRBD2. The J segment lost 7 bases and the V segment lost 5 bases, leaving 8 bases of the junction unmatched. Germline V gives CDR1 DFQATT, CDR2 SNEGSKA (reference sequence). The CDR3 covers 16 residues.

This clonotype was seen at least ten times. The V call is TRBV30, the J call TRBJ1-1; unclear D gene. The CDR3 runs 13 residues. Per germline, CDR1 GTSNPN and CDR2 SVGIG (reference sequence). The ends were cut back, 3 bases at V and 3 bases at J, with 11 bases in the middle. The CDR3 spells CAWSGVRDTEAFF. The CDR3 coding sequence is TGTGCCTGGAGCGGCGTAAGAGACACTGAAGCTTTCTTT.

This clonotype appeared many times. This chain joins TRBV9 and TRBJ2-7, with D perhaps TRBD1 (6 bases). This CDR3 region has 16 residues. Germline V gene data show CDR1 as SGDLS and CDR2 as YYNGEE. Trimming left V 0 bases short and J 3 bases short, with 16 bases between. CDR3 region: CASSVGPPAGDYEQYF. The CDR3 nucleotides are TGTGCCAGCAGCGTAGGTCCCCCCGCAGGGGACTACGAGCAGTACTTC.

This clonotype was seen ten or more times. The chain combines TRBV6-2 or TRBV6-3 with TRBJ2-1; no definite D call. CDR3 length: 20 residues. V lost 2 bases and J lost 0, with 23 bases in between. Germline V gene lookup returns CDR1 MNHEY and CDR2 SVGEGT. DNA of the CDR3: TGTGCCAGCAGTTACCCTAGAGATCCTGACGGTTCTAGCTCCTACAATGAGCAGTTCTTC. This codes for CASSYPRDPDGSSSYNEQFF.

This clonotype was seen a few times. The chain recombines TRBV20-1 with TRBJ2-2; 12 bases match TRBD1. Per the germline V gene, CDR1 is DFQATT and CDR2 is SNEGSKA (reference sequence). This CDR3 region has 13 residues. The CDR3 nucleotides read TGCAGCGCGGGACAGGGGGCTCGCGGGGAGCTGTTTTTT. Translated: CSAGQGARGELFF.

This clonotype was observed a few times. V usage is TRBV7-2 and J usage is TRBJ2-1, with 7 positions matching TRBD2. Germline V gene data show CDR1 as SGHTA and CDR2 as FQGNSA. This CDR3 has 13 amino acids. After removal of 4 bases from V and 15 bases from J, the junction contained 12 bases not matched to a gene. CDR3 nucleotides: TGTGCCAGCAGCTCCCGCCCGCGGGGGAAGGGGTTCTTC. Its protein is CASSSRPRGKGFF.

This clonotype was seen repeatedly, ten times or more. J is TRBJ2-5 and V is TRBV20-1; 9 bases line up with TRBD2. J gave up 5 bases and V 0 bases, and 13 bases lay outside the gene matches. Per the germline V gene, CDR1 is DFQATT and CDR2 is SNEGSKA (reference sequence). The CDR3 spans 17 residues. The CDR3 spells CSARDPGGRALGETQYF. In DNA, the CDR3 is TGCAGTGCTAGAGATCCTGGCGGGAGGGCCTTGGGGGAGACCCAGTACTTC.